The present entry profiles one T cell receptor (beta chain) with its context. Its antigen remains unidentified. The sample comes from a study of Graves' ophthalmopathy and Graves' hyperthyroidism. Study-wide results and caveats: Ophthalmopathy progression cases were predicted by the model with roughly 68% sensitivity and almost 75% specificity.

CDR3 length equals 10 residues. Deletions cut 8 bases from V and 6 bases from J, with 7 bases between. Amplification targeted the TCR beta CDR3 regions, with RNA transcripts as the source material. HTBI primers served in a first-round RT-PCR, which a second-round multiplex PCR followed. MiXCR was run by TCRdb on the multiplex PCR reads, yielding one entry per CDR3 protein. The data show a few hundred thousand distinct CDR3 sequences, roughly 40% seen once. Uncontrolled infections, other autoimmune diseases, pregnancy or lactation barred patients from enrollment. This chain connects TRBV12-3 or TRBV12-4 to TRBJ1-2; D is undetermined. Sequenced input: peripheral blood or thyroid tissue (not recorded which). The clonotype comes from an adult man with Graves' hyperthyroidism. CDR3 region: CASHFDGYTF. As DNA, the CDR3 is TGTGCCAGCCATTTTGATGGCTACACCTTC.